This TCR beta chain was captured by sequencing in a study of T cell changes during pregnancy in multiple sclerosis. Germline V gives CDR1 SGHTA, CDR2 FQGTGA. The length of the CDR3 is 14 residues. With 3 bases clipped from V and 3 bases from J, the junction kept 2 bases outside the gene matches. Assay: immunoSEQ multiplex PCR; the TCRdb copy retains only in-frame clones and omits some. The sample records more than 35,000 clones, 80% to 95% being singletons. The clonotype was recovered from a female donor in good health, enrolled as a control in a pregnancy study. The chain has TRBV7-3 and TRBJ2-1, with TRBD1 matching 7 bases. The specimen comprised CD4+ T cells from peripheral blood mononuclear cells, sampled in the third trimester of pregnancy. The DNA of the CDR3 is TGTGCCAGCAGCTTCGGGACAGTCTACAATGAGCAGTTCTTC. The encoded protein is CASSFGTVYNEQFF. Full variable domain (rest looked up from reference TRBV7-3 and TRBJ2-1): GAGVSQTPSNKVTEKGKYVELRCDPISGHTALYWYRQSLGQGPEFLIYFQGTGAADDSGLPNDRFFAVRPEGSVSTLKIQRTERGDSAVYLCASSFGTVYNEQFFGPGTRLTVL.